A single sample gave rise to the 21 T cell receptor beta chains below, sequenced in a study of shared clonotypes between healthy human individuals. Sequencing was performed with immunoSEQ multiplex PCR; in TCRdb, only in-frame clones are kept and a portion is missing. The sample records around 1.9 million clones, over 85% being singletons. CD45RO-negative CD8 cells positively selected for CCR7 made up the naive population, which excluded terminally differentiated effector memory CD45RA+ cells. The sequencing input was naive CD8+ T cells from PBMCs. The receptors shown here come from a man aged 18 to 29 in good health. Some clones in this sample may be carry-over from other donors' samples.

This clone was seen once. The V call is TRBV27, the J call TRBJ2-3, with D hard to call. The CDR3 is 13 amino acids. Germline V gene lookup returns CDR1 MNHEY and CDR2 SMNVEV (reference sequence). V was trimmed by 6 bases and J by 2 bases, leaving 9 bases between them. The CDR3 spells CASSPQYTDTQYF. As DNA, the CDR3 is TGTGCCAGCAGCCCCCAATACACAGATACGCAGTATTTT.

This chain links TRBV5-4 with TRBJ2-5; D possibly corresponds to TRBD2 (6 bases). The length of the CDR3 is 15 residues. CDR1 and CDR2 from the germline V gene are SGHNT and YYREEE (reference sequence). The V gene lost 7 bases and the J gene lost 1 base, with 17 bases spanning the gap. The CDR3 DNA sequence: TGTGCCAGCGTCGACGGGGCGGGGTCCCAAGAGACCCAGTACTTC. Translating it yields CASVDGAGSQETQYF. Full variable domain (remainder filled in from reference TRBV5-4 and TRBJ2-5): ETGVTQSPTHLIKTRGQQVTLRCSSQSGHNTVSWYQQALGQGPQFIFQYYREEENGRGNFPPRFSGLQFPNYSSELNVNALELDDSALYLCASVDGAGSQETQYFGPGTRLLVL.

The rearrangement links TRBV7-3 to TRBJ2-1; 8 nucleotides line up with TRBD2. V dropped 2 bases and J dropped 7; count of bases not matched to a gene: 13. Germline-derived CDR1 and CDR2 are SGHTA and FQGTGA. The CDR3 consists of 17 residues. For the CDR3, the DNA is TGTGCCAGCAGCTTAGGTCTGCTAGCGGGTGAAAGAAATGAGCAGTTCTTC. Its translation is CASSLGLLAGERNEQFF.

The chain is built from TRBV6-6 and TRBJ1-5; no firm D call. Trimming took off 2 bases at V and 4 bases at J, with 9 bases between the two ends. There are 14 residues in the CDR3. Germline V gene sequence: CDR1 MNHNY, CDR2 SVGAGI (reference sequence). CDR3 region: CASSYGRTNQPQHF. The CDR3 nucleotides read TGTGCCAGCAGTTACGGGCGGACTAATCAGCCCCAGCATTTT.

This chain links TRBV28 with TRBJ2-7; D unresolved. The V and J ends lost 5 bases and 3 bases respectively, with 11 bases between them. Germline values: CDR1 MDHEN, CDR2 SYDVKM. CDR3 length: 13 residues. CDR3: CASSRIPIYEQYF. The CDR3 nucleotides read TGTGCCAGCAGTAGGATCCCGATCTACGAGCAGTACTTC.

The rearrangement joins TRBV28 to TRBJ2-7; TRBD1 matches at 12 bases. The CDR3 covers 15 residues. J was trimmed by 7 bases and V by 6 bases; bases with no gene match: 10. Germline-derived CDR1 and CDR2 are MDHEN and SYDVKM. The CDR3 DNA reads as TGTGCCAGCAGATCGACGGGACAGGGGGCGGATGAGCAGTACTTC. Amino acids: CASRSTGQGADEQYF.

In regard to this clone: This same CDR3 is encoded by further DNA sequences in the sample. CDR3 in DNA: TGTGCCAGCAGTTTAGGACTCAATCAGCCCCAGCATTTT. This encodes CASSLGLNQPQHF. The rearrangement links TRBV27 to TRBJ1-5; D gene uncertain. This CDR3 has 13 residues. Germline values: CDR1 MNHEY, CDR2 SMNVEV (reference sequence). Trimming stripped 2 bases from V and 3 bases from J, with 5 bases between.

In this sample, this clone turned up once. This chain uses TRBV19 with TRBJ2-7, with 8 bases matching TRBD2. The J segment lost 3 bases and the V segment lost 5 bases, leaving 6 bases of the junction unmatched. The CDR3 length is 14 residues. Germline CDR1 LNHDA, CDR2 SQIVND (reference sequence). The CDR3 is CASSFSGTGYEQYF. The CDR3 nucleotides read TGTGCCAGTAGTTTTAGCGGGACTGGCTACGAGCAGTACTTC. Complete variable domain (other parts from reference TRBV19 and TRBJ2-7): DGGITQSPKYLFRKEGQNVTLSCEQNLNHDAMYWYRQDPGQGLRLIYYSQIVNDFQKGDIAEGYSVSREKKESFPLTVTSAQKNPTAFYLCASSFSGTGYEQYFGPGTRLTVT.

Comments on this clone: The sample contains more than one DNA sequence encoding this CDR3. V usage is TRBV27 and J usage is TRBJ2-7; possible D gene TRBD2, 6 bases. This CDR3 has 13 amino acids. Germline loops: CDR1 MNHEY, CDR2 SMNVEV (reference sequence). V shed 6 bases and J shed 2 bases, with 11 bases lying between them. DNA for the CDR3: TGTGCCAGCAGCCTTTCGGGGGCCTACGAGCAGTACTTC. Translation: CASSLSGAYEQYF.

The chain combines TRBV29-1 with TRBJ2-5; 7 positions agree with TRBD1. Per the germline V gene, CDR1 is SQVTM and CDR2 is ANQGSEA. The junction had 8 bases not matched to a gene; V was cut back by 7 bases and J by 3 bases. CDR3 length: 13 residues. CDR3 loop: CSAASGQKETQYF. CDR3 bases: TGCAGCGCCGCCTCGGGACAGAAAGAGACCCAGTACTTC.

This rearrangement joins TRBV28 to TRBJ1-2; a weak D match, TRBD1 (5 bases). V dropped 6 bases and J dropped 3 bases, with 26 bases sitting between them. There are 18 residues in the CDR3. CDR1 and CDR2 from the germline V gene are MDHEN and SYDVKM. The CDR3 DNA reads as TGTGCCAGCAGGTTACCCCCTTTAGGGACCCTTATCGACTATGGCTACACCTTC. Translation: CASRLPPLGTLIDYGYTF.

The chain links TRBV11-2 to TRBJ2-1; D possibly matches TRBD1 or TRBD2 (5 bases each). Trimming took 1 base from V and 4 from J, leaving 11 bases between them. CDR1 SGHAT and CDR2 FQNNGV come from the germline V gene. CDR3 length equals 15 residues. Here the CDR3 DNA reads TGTGCCAGCAGCTTAGGGTGGGGGATATACAATGAGCAGTTCTTC. It yields the protein CASSLGWGIYNEQFF.

The CDR3 protein is CASSTRGRNGELFF. The CDR3 region has the DNA TGTGCCAGCAGCACCAGGGGGCGGAACGGGGAGCTGTTTTTT. The rearrangement links TRBV5-4 to TRBJ2-2, with 8 nucleotides matching TRBD1. This CDR3 spans 14 amino acids. V shed 4 bases and J 7 bases; nucleotides not matched to a gene: 6. Germline V gene sequence: CDR1 SGHNT, CDR2 YYREEE (reference sequence).

This chain links TRBV7-6 with TRBJ2-7; D gene ambiguous. Between the trimmed V and J ends, which lost 5 bases and 3 bases, there was a span of 11 bases. The CDR3 runs 13 residues. In germline, CDR1 is SGHVS, CDR2 FNYEAQ. The CDR3 here is CASSETLGYEQYF. The CDR3, as DNA: TGTGCCAGCAGCGAAACCTTAGGCTACGAGCAGTACTTC.

The chain carries TRBV5-1 and TRBJ2-7; the D gene is possibly TRBD2 (6 bases). The CDR3 runs to 15 residues. Germline values: CDR1 SGHRS, CDR2 YFSETQ. With 2 bases removed from V and 4 bases from J, the gap between germline ends came to 16 bases. CDR3 nucleotides: TGCGCCAGCAGCTTCAGTCCGGGAGAAGTATACGAGCAGTACTTC. Amino acids: CASSFSPGEVYEQYF.

The rearrangement joins TRBV6-6 to TRBJ1-3; D is unclear. The CDR3 has 13 residues. V was cut by 8 bases and J by 0 bases, with 8 bases left in between. Germline V gene data show CDR1 as MNHNY and CDR2 as SVGAGI (reference sequence). As DNA, the CDR3 is TGTGCCAGCTTTGATCACTCTGGAAACACCATATATTTT. As protein: CASFDHSGNTIYF.

This chain joins TRBV30 and TRBJ2-1, with TRBD1 identical over 8 bases. This CDR3 is 14 amino acids long. V was clipped by 5 bases and J by 7 bases; unmatched bases: 10. Germline V CDR1 and CDR2: GTSNPN, SVGIG (reference sequence). The CDR3 nucleotides read TGTGCCTGGGAGACAGGGGTGGTTGTGAATGAGCAGTTCTTC. Translation: CAWETGVVVNEQFF.

The genes are TRBV7-9 and TRBJ1-2; 7 positions match TRBD1. Looked up from germline, CDR1 is SEHNR and CDR2 is FQNEAQ (reference sequence). The J segment lost 8 bases and the V segment lost 2 bases, leaving 5 bases of the junction unmatched. The CDR3 is 13 amino acids. CDR3 residues: CASSLNRGEGYTF. CDR3 DNA sequence: TGTGCCAGCAGCTTAAACAGGGGTGAAGGCTACACCTTC.

The chain links TRBV7-8 to TRBJ2-3; 8 bases line up with TRBD2. V gave up 1 base and J gave up 5 bases; unmatched junction bases: 5. CDR1 and CDR2 from the germline V gene are SGHVS and FQNEAQ. CDR3 length: 15 amino acids. The CDR3 protein is CASSLVPGGGDTQYF. The CDR3, as DNA: TGTGCCAGCAGCTTAGTTCCGGGAGGGGGAGATACGCAGTATTTT.

The rearrangement joins TRBV7-9 to TRBJ2-1; 7 nucleotides line up with TRBD2. Germline V gene data show CDR1 as SEHNR and CDR2 as FQNEAQ (reference sequence). Trimming took 4 bases from V and 7 from J; bases not matched to a gene: 7. This CDR3 region has 14 residues. The CDR3 loop is CASSWGLLTNEQFF. The CDR3 DNA follows: TGTGCCAGCAGCTGGGGACTATTAACTAATGAGCAGTTCTTC.

The V gene is TRBV6-6, the J gene TRBJ1-5, with 10 bases matching TRBD1. CDR3 length equals 14 residues. Per the germline V gene, CDR1 is MNHNY and CDR2 is SVGAGI (reference sequence). V was clipped by 7 bases and J by 6 bases; unmatched bases: 6. The CDR3, as DNA: TGTGCCAGCAATCGGGACAGGGGTGTTCAGCCCCAGCATTTT. It specifies CASNRDRGVQPQHF.